Listed below are T cell receptor beta chains from one sample, sequenced in a study of shared clonotypes between healthy human individuals. Sequencing was performed with immunoSEQ multiplex PCR; in TCRdb, only in-frame clones are kept and a portion is missing. The repertoire includes some 1,900,000 clones, about 95% of them detected once, and 0.9% to 1.5% sits in the top ten. Sequencing used naive CD8+ T cells sorted from blood. The receptors derive from a man between 18 and 35 years old in good health. Each CDR3 is given with its conserved first and last residue. A D gene is named only where the DNA matches it firmly. Clone size, where shown, is once, few, many, or a class for clones that have expanded.

J gene | clone size | D gene | V gene | CDR3 DNA | CDR3 protein
TRBJ1-5 | NA | NA | TRBV30 | TGTGCCTGGAGTGTTGGCCGCCAGCCCCAGCATTTT | CAWSVGRQPQHF
TRBJ1-1 | NA | NA | TRBV4-1 | TGCGCCAGCGGAAGAATAGGTGACACTGAAGCTTTCTTT | CASGRIGDTEAFF
TRBJ2-1 | once | NA | TRBV19 | TGTGCCAGTACCCCCCTTTCGGGCTCCTACAATGAGCAGTTCTTC | CASTPLSGSYNEQFF
TRBJ1-3 | NA | NA | TRBV25-1 | TGTGCCAGCAGCCAAACCGAGTTCTCTGGAAACACCATATATTTT | CASSQTEFSGNTIYF
TRBJ1-6 | NA | TRBD1 | TRBV30 | TGTGCCTGGAGCCTAGGACAGGGTGGGGGTTCACCCCTCCACTTT | CAWSLGQGGGSPLHF
TRBJ2-7 | NA | TRBD1 | TRBV6-1 | TGTGCCAGCACGGACAGGGGGCCCTACGAGCAGTACTTC | CASTDRGPYEQYF
TRBJ2-7 | NA | TRBD1 | TRBV7-3 | TGTGCCAGCAGCACCTCAGGGGGTGACGAGCAGTACTTC | CASSTSGGDEQYF
TRBJ2-3 | NA | TRBD1 | TRBV11-2 | TGTGCCAGCAGCTTGGCCGGGACAGGTCTCGGAGATACGCAGTATTTT | CASSLAGTGLGDTQYF
TRBJ1-5 | once | NA | TRBV7-8 | TGTGCCAGCAGCGCCACAGTGCTCTCTCAGCCCCAGCATTTT | CASSATVLSQPQHF
TRBJ2-1 | NA | NA | TRBV11-2 | TGTGCCAGCAGCTTAGTCGTGGACTTTAGCCGATTGAATGAGCAGTTCTTC | CASSLVVDFSRLNEQFF
TRBJ2-5 | NA | NA | TRBV9 | TGTGCCAGCAGCGTAGGAGGCGAAGAGACCCAGTACTTC | CASSVGGEETQYF
TRBJ1-4 | NA | NA | TRBV4-3 | TGCGCCAGCAGCCAAGGGGACATGGCGGGTGAAAAACTGTTTTTT | CASSQGDMAGEKLFF
TRBJ1-1 | NA | NA | TRBV5-6 | TGTGCCAGCAGCTTTTCAGGGGTGATGACTGAAGCTTTCTTT | CASSFSGVMTEAFF
TRBJ2-7 | NA | NA | TRBV4-3 | TGCGCCAGCAGCCAAGCGCAGGACTACGAGCAGTACTTC | CASSQAQDYEQYF
TRBJ1-1 | NA | NA | TRBV9 | TGTGCCAGCAGCGTAGGGGTCACAACTGAAGCTTTCTTT | CASSVGVTTEAFF
TRBJ2-5 | NA | NA | TRBV29-1 | TGCAGCGTTGCCGCGGGGTGGGGGCAAGAGACCCAGTACTTC | CSVAAGWGQETQYF
TRBJ2-7 | NA | TRBD2 | TRBV4-1 | TGCGCCAGCAGCCAAGGGGAGGGGAGGAGCGAGCAGTACTTC | CASSQGEGRSEQYF
TRBJ2-5 | NA | NA | TRBV27 | TGTGCCAGCAGCGGCCTTAGCGGCTTATTAAAGACCCAGTACTTC | CASSGLSGLLKTQYF
TRBJ2-1 | NA | NA | TRBV5-6 | TGTGCCAGCAGTCCGGGTCCTGCGACACTCAATGAGCAGTTCTTC | CASSPGPATLNEQFF
TRBJ2-3 | NA | NA | TRBV7-9 | TGTGCCAGCAGCTTAGGTTTCGGGGGCTCAGATACGCAGTATTTT | CASSLGFGGSDTQYF
TRBJ2-3 | NA | NA | TRBV7-9 | TGTGCCAGCAGCCCCTCCCTAACAGATACGCAGTATTTT | CASSPSLTDTQYF
TRBJ2-2 | NA | NA | TRBV6-1 | TGTGCCAGCCTAGTAGGACCAACGAACACCGGGGAGCTGTTTTTT | CASLVGPTNTGELFF
TRBJ2-7 | NA | TRBD1 | TRBV4-1 | TGCGCCAGCAGCCAAGGGGGACAGGGTCTCCACGAGCAGTACTTC | CASSQGGQGLHEQYF
TRBJ2-1 | NA | NA | TRBV25-1 | TGTGCCAGCACCCCGTCTTCGGCCATGGGTTACAATGAGCAGTTCTTC | CASTPSSAMGYNEQFF
TRBJ1-5 | NA | NA | TRBV6-5 | TGTGCCAGCAGTGACACAGGGTGGCCCCAGCATTTT | CASSDTGWPQHF
TRBJ1-1 | once | NA | TRBV27 | TGTGCCAGCAGTTTATCCGGGAGCACTGAAGCTTTCTTT | CASSLSGSTEAFF
TRBJ2-3 | NA | NA | TRBV9 | TGTGCCAGCAGCGTAGCTGGGACACACTATAGCACAGATACGCAGTATTTT | CASSVAGTHYSTDTQYF
TRBJ1-5 | once | NA | TRBV30 | TGTGCCTGGAGTGTACGTCTTAGTAGAAATCAGCCCCAGCATTTT | CAWSVRLSRNQPQHF
TRBJ1-1 | NA | NA | TRBV19 | TGTGCCAGTAGTATGTGGAACAGGCAGTATGAAGCTTTCTTT | CASSMWNRQYEAFF
TRBJ1-5 | NA | TRBD1 | TRBV2 | TGTGCCAGCAGTGACCCGCCTACAGGGGATCAGCCCCAGCATTTT | CASSDPPTGDQPQHF
TRBJ2-7 | once | TRBD1 | TRBV6-5 | TGTGCCAGCAGCCTAGGACAGGGGAGCTCCTACGAGCAGTACTTC | CASSLGQGSSYEQYF
TRBJ2-5 | NA | TRBD2 | TRBV7-8 | TGTGCCAGCAGCTTAACCTGGACTAGCGGGAAAGAGACCCAGTACTTC | CASSLTWTSGKETQYF
TRBJ2-1 | once | NA | TRBV29-1 | TGCAGCGTTGTTGTCACTAGCCCCTACAATGAGCAGTTCTTC | CSVVVTSPYNEQFF
TRBJ2-2 | NA | NA | TRBV7-6 | TGTGCCAGCAGCCCTCCCGGGGGGGAGCTGTTTTTT | CASSPPGGELFF
TRBJ1-1 | NA | NA | TRBV15 | TGTGCCACCAGCAGAACAGATATGAACACTGAAGCTTTCTTT | CATSRTDMNTEAFF
TRBJ2-5 | NA | TRBD2 | TRBV27 | TGTGCCAGCAGTTTGGGGACTAGCGTCAAAGAGACCCAGTACTTC | CASSLGTSVKETQYF
TRBJ1-6 | NA | NA | TRBV4-3 | TGCGCCAGCAGCCAAGGATACTCCGGGACAAAGGATTCACCCCTCCACTTT | CASSQGYSGTKDSPLHF
TRBJ2-2 | NA | NA | TRBV6-5 | TGTGCCAGCACCGTAGAGGGCGGGGAGCTGTTTTTT | CASTVEGGELFF
TRBJ2-6 | NA | NA | TRBV4-3 | TGCGCCAGCAGCCAGGACGTGGGGTCTGGGGCCAACGTCCTGACTTTC | CASSQDVGSGANVLTF
TRBJ1-2 | NA | TRBD1 | TRBV11-2 | TGTGCCAGCAGCCAGGGGGACACATACTATGGCTACACCTTC | CASSQGDTYYGYTF
TRBJ2-1 | NA | NA | TRBV6-5 | TGTGCCAGCAGTGCGGACAAATACAATGAGCAGTTCTTC | CASSADKYNEQFF
TRBJ1-4 | NA | NA | TRBV27 | TGTGCCAGCAGGACCGGGACACTGGATTGGGAAAAACTGTTTTTT | CASRTGTLDWEKLFF
TRBJ1-6 | NA | TRBD1 | TRBV28 | TGTGCCAGCAGTCCCGGGACAGGGGGTTCACCCCTCCACTTT | CASSPGTGGSPLHF
TRBJ2-7 | NA | TRBD1 | TRBV18 | TGTGCCAGCTCCGGGACAGGGCCCTACGAGCAGTACTTC | CASSGTGPYEQYF
TRBJ2-5 | NA | NA | TRBV7-9 | TGTGCCAGCAGCTCGACAGAGGGAGTCCAAGAGACCCAGTACTTC | CASSSTEGVQETQYF
TRBJ2-7 | NA | NA | TRBV2 | TGTGCCAGCGAGTCGGACGGCCACTACGAGCAGTACTTC | CASESDGHYEQYF
TRBJ1-1 | once | NA | TRBV30 | TGTGCCTGGACCCCAGGGGCCGGGAACACTGAAGCTTTCTTT | CAWTPGAGNTEAFF
TRBJ1-2 | NA | TRBD1 | TRBV28 | TGTGCCAGCAGCACCACAGGGGATGGATATGGCTACACCTTC | CASSTTGDGYGYTF
TRBJ1-6 | NA | NA | TRBV28 | TGTGCCAGCAGTTTATCGACAAGTTCACCCCTCCACTTT | CASSLSTSSPLHF
TRBJ2-1 | NA | NA | TRBV9 | TGTGCCAGCAGCGTTACATTAACCGCCTACAATGAGCAGTTCTTC | CASSVTLTAYNEQFF
TRBJ2-2 | NA | TRBD1 | TRBV9 | TGTGCCAGCAGCGGGCTGACAGGGGCCACCGGGGAGCTGTTTTTT | CASSGLTGATGELFF
TRBJ2-3 | NA | NA | TRBV12-2 | TGTGCAAGTCGCTTAGCTGGGGGTAGCACAGATACGCAGTATTTT | CASRLAGGSTDTQYF
TRBJ1-2 | few | TRBD1 | TRBV9 | TGTGCCAGCAGCTCTGGACAGGGGATCGGCTACACCTTC | CASSSGQGIGYTF
TRBJ2-7 | NA | NA | TRBV19 | TGTGCCAGTAGTATTGGGCTAGCCACCTACGAGCAGTACTTC | CASSIGLATYEQYF
TRBJ2-7 | NA | TRBD1 | TRBV10-2 | TGCGCCACCCTAGAGGGTCGGGACAGGGGTCAAGAGCAGTACTTC | CATLEGRDRGQEQYF
TRBJ1-2 | NA | TRBD1 | TRBV2 | TGTGCCAGCAGTGGTTACCAGGGGGTTAACTATGGCTACACCTTC | CASSGYQGVNYGYTF
TRBJ2-1 | NA | TRBD1 | TRBV7-2 | TGTGCCAGCAGCCCCGGGACAGGGCTCCCCAATGAGCAGTTCTTC | CASSPGTGLPNEQFF
TRBJ2-7 | NA | NA | TRBV25-1 | TGTGCCAGCAGCGGGTCAGGAGCCTACGAGCAGTACTTC | CASSGSGAYEQYF
TRBJ2-7 | NA | NA | TRBV21-1 | TGTGCCAGCAGCAAAGCTGCGGGGGCCTTTCCCTACGAGCAGTACTTC | CASSKAAGAFPYEQYF